Reported below is one TCR beta chain. The sample belongs to a study of OX40 agonist ivuxolimab in advanced cancers. Here immunoSEQ multiplex PCR was the method, and the copy in TCRdb shows in-frame clones only, minus some. The sample has under 75,000 clones, roughly 89% seen once. The sequences come from CD4+ or CD8+ T cells sorted from blood, collected in a trial of the OX40 agonist ivuxolimab. The clonotype was recovered from an adult with an advanced solid tumor such as melanoma, head and neck, liver or kidney cancer.

The CDR3 reads CASSPIGGGSQETQYF. The CDR3 nucleotides are TGCGCCAGCAGCCCCATTGGCGGGGGATCCCAAGAGACCCAGTACTTC. The V call is TRBV5-1, the J call TRBJ2-5; TRBD2 aligns across 7 bases. Trimming removed 4 bases from V and 1 base from J; junction bases left unmatched: 10. The CDR3 runs to 16 residues. Germline lookup yields CDR1 SGHRS and CDR2 YFSETQ.